The 27 T cell receptor beta chains reported below all come from one sample, sequenced in a study of cytomegalovirus exposure and HLA in healthy donors. Vbeta (60) and Jbeta (13) primers were used in the PCR. Assay used: immunoSEQ multiplex PCR; TCRdb lists only in-frame clones, some missing. The sample consists of about 130,000 clones, 80% of them appearing once. The sequenced sample consisted of PBMCs. The source is a man in his thirties or forties in good health and CMV-seronegative.

The chain recombines TRBV7-2 with TRBJ1-1; D call uncertain. The CDR3 is 15 amino acids. Trimming pared 5 bases from V and 0 bases from J, leaving 13 bases between. The germline V gene has CDR1 SGHTA and CDR2 FQGNSA. The CDR3 loop is CASSAHSIMNTEAFF. The CDR3 nucleotides read TGTGCCAGCAGCGCCCACAGCATCATGAACACTGAAGCTTTCTTT.

Concerning this clone: One junction end does not reproduce the germline sequence, and a read error may be involved. The chain uses TRBV19 and TRBJ1-2; 11 nucleotides match TRBD1. CDR3 length: 16 residues. Germline lookup yields CDR1 LNHDA and CDR2 SQIVND (reference sequence). The CDR3 protein is CASSSIRDRGYYGYPF. Here the CDR3 DNA reads TGTGCCAGTAGTAGCATCCGGGACAGGGGGTACTATGGCTACCCCTTC.

This clone has only one observation. Compared with germline, one end of the junction differs, possibly owing to a read error. The CDR3 coding sequence is TGCAGCGTTGAAATAGGGGGCGCAGGGTATGGCTACCCCTTC. Translating gives CSVEIGGAGYGYPF. This sequence joins TRBV29-1 and TRBJ1-2; 7 nucleotides match TRBD1. CDR3 length: 14 amino acids. Germline loops: CDR1 SQVTM, CDR2 ANQGSEA.

This sequence joins TRBV19 and TRBJ2-7; D might be TRBD1 (6 bases). The CDR3 extends over 13 amino acids. Trimming pared 6 bases from V and 2 bases from J, leaving 11 bases between. CDR1 is LNHDA, CDR2 SQIVND, per germline (reference sequence). The CDR3 protein is CASRRTDAYEQYF. CDR3 in DNA: TGTGCCAGTAGACGGACAGATGCCTACGAGCAGTACTTC.

The chain is built from TRBV21-1 and TRBJ1-5. TRBV21-1 has pseudogene status. The CDR3 is 15 amino acids. CDR3 DNA sequence: TGTGCCAGCAGCAGGGCAGCTCGGGGAAATCAGCCCCAGCATTTT. Protein sequence: CASSRAARGNQPQHF.

This chain joins TRBV28 and TRBJ2-6, with unresolved D. Per the germline V gene, CDR1 is MDHEN and CDR2 is SYDVKM. CDR3 length equals 14 residues. V shed 2 bases and J shed 2 bases, with 4 bases lying between them. CDR3 sequence (DNA): TGTGCCAGCAGTTTAGTAGCTGGGGCCAACGTCCTGACTTTC. Translated: CASSLVAGANVLTF.

The chain links TRBV7-2 to TRBJ2-5; 13 nucleotides match TRBD2. Gene TRBJ2-7 matches the end of the DNA better, so the J call may be wrong. Germline V gene lookup returns CDR1 SGHTA and CDR2 FQGNSA. The CDR3 runs to 16 residues. The CDR3 spells CASSPTSGRAFYEQYF. The CDR3 DNA sequence: TGTGCCAGCAGCCCAACTAGCGGGAGGGCCTTCTACGAGCAGTACTTC.

The chain joins TRBV19 to TRBJ2-7, with a weak D call TRBD1 (5 bases). The CDR3 contains 15 residues. Trimming pared 2 bases from V and 5 bases from J, leaving 16 bases between. Per germline, CDR1 LNHDA and CDR2 SQIVND (reference sequence). The CDR3 DNA reads TGTGCCAGTAGTATAATGGCAGGGAAGGCCAACGAGCAGTACTTC. Its protein is CASSIMAGKANEQYF.

The V and J genes are TRBV4-3 and TRBJ1-5, with D possibly TRBD1 on 5 matching bases. CDR1 is LGHNA and CDR2 is YSLEER in the germline V gene. V lost 0 bases, J lost 6 bases, and 15 bases lay in between. This CDR3 spans 16 amino acids. CDR3 in DNA: TGCGCCAGCAGCCAAGATATCTCAGGGAACGGTCAGCCCCAGCATTTT. It yields the protein CASSQDISGNGQPQHF.

The V gene is TRBV29-1, the J gene TRBJ1-2; D may be TRBD1 (6 bases). The V gene lost 6 bases and the J gene lost 3 bases, with 11 bases spanning the gap. The CDR3 loop spans 12 amino acids. Germline CDR1 is SQVTM and CDR2 is ANQGSEA. CDR3 in DNA: TGCAGCGTCGAGGACAGAGACTATGGCTACACCTTC. Its protein product is CSVEDRDYGYTF.

The genes are TRBV10-2 and TRBJ1-1, with TRBD1 as a possible D gene (5 bases). The CDR3 spans 14 residues. CDR1 WSHSY and CDR2 SAAADI come from the germline V gene. Trimming cost V 5 bases and J 1 base, with 11 bases left between them. This CDR3 reads CASSPGLTNTEAFF. CDR3 nucleotide sequence: TGCGCCAGCAGTCCGGGACTCACGAACACTGAAGCTTTCTTT.

The table lists this clone with a few counts. The chain links TRBV9 to TRBJ2-3, with 10 bases aligning to TRBD2. Germline V gene lookup returns CDR1 SGDLS and CDR2 YYNGEE. The V segment lost 0 bases and the J segment 3 bases; nucleotides outside the gene matches: 7. The CDR3 contains 17 residues. The CDR3 region is CASSVGASGSGTDTQYF. CDR3 DNA sequence: TGTGCCAGCAGCGTAGGGGCTAGCGGGAGTGGGACAGATACGCAGTATTTT.

V is TRBV13 and J is TRBJ1-1, with unresolved D. Deletions cut 4 bases from V and 9 bases from J, with 18 bases between. CDR1 and CDR2 (germline): PRHDT, FYEKMQ (reference sequence). The CDR3 runs 14 residues. The CDR3, as DNA: TGTGCCAGCAGCTCACCTTACAAGGAGAGTAAAGCTTTCTTT. Translating gives CASSSPYKESKAFF.

V usage is TRBV7-2 and J usage is TRBJ1-5, with TRBD1 as a possible D gene (6 bases). This CDR3 spans 18 amino acids. Germline V lookup: CDR1 SGHTA, CDR2 FQGNSA. The ends were cut back, 3 bases at V and 5 bases at J, with 23 bases in the middle. The chain's CDR3 is CASSLPFVTDRLYQPQHF. CDR3 in DNA: TGTGCCAGCAGCTTGCCCTTCGTCACGGACAGACTTTATCAGCCCCAGCATTTT.

The chain has TRBV5-1 and TRBJ2-1; no firm D call. Looked up from germline, CDR1 is SGHRS and CDR2 is YFSETQ. This CDR3 has 19 amino acids. Between the trimmed V and J ends, which lost 0 bases and 7 bases, there was a span of 26 bases. CDR3 sequence reads: CASSLALIFGGREPNEQFF. CDR3 DNA sequence: TGCGCCAGCAGCTTGGCTTTGATCTTTGGCGGCAGAGAACCTAATGAGCAGTTCTTC.

This chain links TRBV28 with TRBJ2-1, with 7 bases lining up with TRBD2. This CDR3 is 15 amino acids long. V dropped 3 bases and J dropped 8; count of bases not matched to a gene: 10. Germline CDR1 reads MDHEN; CDR2 reads SYDVKM. The CDR3 nucleotides are TGTGCCAGCAGTTTCAGCGGGACCCCGCCGTATGAGCAGTTCTTC. Its translation: CASSFSGTPPYEQFF.

The V call is TRBV5-6, the J call TRBJ2-7, with D possibly matching TRBD2 (5 bases). Germline-derived CDR1 and CDR2 are SGHDT and YYEEEE. The CDR3 is made up of 19 amino acids. V lost 4 bases, J lost 7 bases, and 33 bases lay in between. CDR3 sequence reads: CASSDHRGLESQFSWEQYF. As DNA, the CDR3 is TGTGCCAGCAGCGACCACCGGGGTTTGGAATCCCAATTCTCTTGGGAGCAGTACTTC. The full variable domain, completed using reference TRBV5-6 and TRBJ2-7, is DAGVTQSPTHLIKTRGQQVTLRCSPKSGHDTVSWYQQALGQGPQFIFQYYEEEERQRGNFPDRFSGHQFPNYSSELNVNALLLGDSALYLCASSDHRGLESQFSWEQYFGPGTRLTVT.

This clone was counted between two and nine times. This CDR3 is CASSQERTGVGEQYF. CDR3 coding DNA: TGCGCCAGCAGCCAAGAAAGGACAGGGGTGGGGGAGCAGTACTTC. This rearrangement joins TRBV4-1 to TRBJ2-7; TRBD1 agrees at 9 bases. This CDR3 region has 15 residues. CDR1 is MGHRA and CDR2 is YSYEKL in the germline V gene. V lost 0 bases to trimming and J lost 7 bases; unmatched junction nucleotides: 7.

V is TRBV10-2 and J is TRBJ1-2, with 9 bases lining up with TRBD1. The CDR3 is made up of 14 amino acids. The germline V gene has CDR1 WSHSY and CDR2 SAAADI. V trimming: 1 base; J trimming: 6 bases; junction bases outside the gene matches: 3. The chain's CDR3 is CASSEYRGPDGYTF. DNA of the CDR3: TGCGCCAGCAGTGAGTACAGGGGGCCGGATGGCTACACCTTC.

The chain employs TRBV25-1 and TRBJ2-1; 9 nucleotides agree with TRBD1. The germline gives CDR1 MGHDK, CDR2 SYGVNS. V was clipped by 6 bases and J by 7 bases; unmatched bases: 10. CDR3 length equals 15 residues. DNA of the CDR3: TGTGCCAGCAGCTCGGGACAGGGTCCGTTTAATGAGCAGTTCTTC. Residues: CASSSGQGPFNEQFF.

This chain uses TRBV6-1 with TRBJ2-1, with TRBD2 as a possible D gene (5 bases). Trimming removed 6 bases from V and 3 bases from J, with 6 bases in between. This CDR3 spans 12 amino acids. Germline V gene data show CDR1 as MNHNS and CDR2 as SASEGT. The CDR3 DNA sequence: TGTGCCAGCAGCGAGGGCTACAATGAGCAGTTCTTC. Translation: CASSEGYNEQFF.

The V gene is TRBV10-2, the J gene TRBJ2-1, with TRBD2 matching 10 bases. Per the germline V gene, CDR1 is WSHSY and CDR2 is SAAADI. The trim removed 5 bases at V and 9 bases at J, leaving 10 bases unmatched. CDR3 size: 15 residues. The DNA of the CDR3 is TGCGCCAGCAGTCTCAAGCGGGAGGGGAGGGCTGAGCAGTTCTTC. Protein product: CASSLKREGRAEQFF.

The chain recombines TRBV9 with TRBJ2-7; 8 bases agree with TRBD1. Trimming cost V 4 bases and J 5 bases; bases outside gene matches: 14. The CDR3 sequence is 16 residues long. Germline V lookup: CDR1 SGDLS, CDR2 YYNGEE. In DNA form, the CDR3 reads TGTGCCAGCAGCTCCTCCCGCGACAGGGGTCTCAACGAGCAGTACTTC. Amino acid sequence: CASSSSRDRGLNEQYF.

This clone has only one observation. This chain links TRBV5-1 with TRBJ1-2; D possibly corresponds to TRBD1 (6 bases). The CDR3 spans 15 residues. Deletions cut 6 bases from V and 0 bases from J, with 15 bases between. Per germline, CDR1 SGHRS and CDR2 YFSETQ. The CDR3 sequence is CASKLQGAPNYGYTF. In DNA, the CDR3 is TGCGCCAGCAAATTACAGGGAGCTCCTAACTATGGCTACACCTTC.

CDR3 sequence (DNA): TGTGCCAGCAGTTTAAACACCTACAATGAGCAGTTCTTC. Translation gives CASSLNTYNEQFF. The chain carries TRBV27 and TRBJ2-1; D remains unclear. The length of the CDR3 is 13 residues. Trimming removed 2 bases at V and 2 bases at J, with 4 bases between. Germline V gene lookup returns CDR1 MNHEY and CDR2 SMNVEV (reference sequence).

CDR3 nucleotide sequence: TGTGCCAGCAGCTTGGAGGGGACAGAAGAGACCCAGTACTTC. This encodes CASSLEGTEETQYF. The rearrangement uses TRBV5-4 and TRBJ2-5; 7 bases match TRBD1. Germline CDR1 SGHNT, CDR2 YYREEE (reference sequence). CDR3 size: 14 residues. The V segment lost 0 bases and the J segment 3 bases; nucleotides outside the gene matches: 2.

V and J are TRBV19 and TRBJ2-5; the match to TRBD2 covers 7 bases. After removal of 7 bases from V and 5 bases from J, the junction contained 7 bases not matched to a gene. CDR1 is LNHDA and CDR2 is SQIVND in the germline V gene (reference sequence). The CDR3 spans 13 residues. The CDR3 bases are TGTGCCAGTAAGGTTCAGGGAGGGGAGACCCAGTACTTC. It is translated as CASKVQGGETQYF.